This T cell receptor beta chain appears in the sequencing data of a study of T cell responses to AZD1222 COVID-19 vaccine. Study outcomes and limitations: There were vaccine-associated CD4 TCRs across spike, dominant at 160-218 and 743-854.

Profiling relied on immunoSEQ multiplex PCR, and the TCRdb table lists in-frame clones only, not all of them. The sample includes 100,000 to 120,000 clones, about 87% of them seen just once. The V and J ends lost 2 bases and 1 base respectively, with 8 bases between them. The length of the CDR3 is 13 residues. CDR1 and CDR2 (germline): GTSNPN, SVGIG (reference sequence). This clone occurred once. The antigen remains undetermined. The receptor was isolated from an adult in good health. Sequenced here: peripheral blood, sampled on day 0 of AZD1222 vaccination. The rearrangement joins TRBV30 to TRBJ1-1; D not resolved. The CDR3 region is CAWSKHQNTEAFF. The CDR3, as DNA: TGTGCCTGGAGTAAGCACCAGAACACTGAAGCTTTCTTT.